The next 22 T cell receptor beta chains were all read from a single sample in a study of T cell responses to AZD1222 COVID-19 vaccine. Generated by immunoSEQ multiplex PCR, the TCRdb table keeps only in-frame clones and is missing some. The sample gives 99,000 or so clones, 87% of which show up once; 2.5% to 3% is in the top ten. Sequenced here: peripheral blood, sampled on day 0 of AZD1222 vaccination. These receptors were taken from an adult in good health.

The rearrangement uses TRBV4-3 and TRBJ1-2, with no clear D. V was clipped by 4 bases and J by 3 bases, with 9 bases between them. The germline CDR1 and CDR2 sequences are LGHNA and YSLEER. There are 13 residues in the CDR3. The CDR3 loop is CASSPGLDYGYTF. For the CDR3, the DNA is TGCGCCAGCAGCCCAGGATTAGACTATGGCTACACCTTC.

The chain's CDR3 is CASSSPKQGLHGYTF. DNA of the CDR3: TGTGCCAGCAGCTCACCAAAGCAGGGCTTGCATGGCTACACCTTC. The chain links TRBV11-2 to TRBJ1-2, with D perhaps TRBD1 (5 bases). Per germline, CDR1 SGHAT and CDR2 FQNNGV. Deletions cut 4 bases from V and 6 bases from J, with 18 bases between. CDR3 length: 15 amino acids. The whole variable domain, remainder taken from reference TRBV11-2 and TRBJ1-2, is EAGVAQSPRYKIIEKRQSVAFWCNPISGHATLYWYQQILGQGPKLLIQFQNNGVVDDSQLPKDRFSAERLKGVDSTLKIQPAKLEDSAVYLCASSSPKQGLHGYTFGSGTRLTVV.

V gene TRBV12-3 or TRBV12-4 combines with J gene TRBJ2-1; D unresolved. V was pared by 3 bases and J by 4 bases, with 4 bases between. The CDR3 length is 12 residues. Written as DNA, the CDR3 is TGTGCCAGCAGTTTGTCGTACAATGAGCAGTTCTTC. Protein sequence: CASSLSYNEQFF.

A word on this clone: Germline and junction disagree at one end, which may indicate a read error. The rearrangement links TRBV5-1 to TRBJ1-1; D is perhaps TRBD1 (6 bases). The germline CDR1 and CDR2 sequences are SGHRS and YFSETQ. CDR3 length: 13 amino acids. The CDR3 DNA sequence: TGTGCCAGCAGCTCCAGGGGTGACACTGAAGCTTTCTTT. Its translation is CASSSRGDTEAFF.

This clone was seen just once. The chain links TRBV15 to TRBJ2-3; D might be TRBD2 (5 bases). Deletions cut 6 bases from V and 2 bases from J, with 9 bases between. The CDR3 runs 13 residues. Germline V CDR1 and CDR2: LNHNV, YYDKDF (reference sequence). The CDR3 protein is CATRSRDTDTQYF. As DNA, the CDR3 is TGTGCCACCAGGAGTCGGGACACAGATACGCAGTATTTT.

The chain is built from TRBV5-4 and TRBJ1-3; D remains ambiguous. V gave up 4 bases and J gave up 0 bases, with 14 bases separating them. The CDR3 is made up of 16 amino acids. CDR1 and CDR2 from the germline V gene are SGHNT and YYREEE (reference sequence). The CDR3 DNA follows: TGTGCCAGCAGCGACCTGGGCAGCCCCTCTGGAAACACCATATATTTT. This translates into CASSDLGSPSGNTIYF.

CDR3 region: CASSLAGYPQPQHF. The CDR3 DNA reads TGTGCCAGCAGCTTAGCCGGGTACCCTCAGCCCCAGCATTTT. V usage is TRBV7-2 and J usage is TRBJ1-5, with D hard to call. This CDR3 region has 14 residues. Per the germline V gene, CDR1 is SGHTA and CDR2 is FQGNSA. V gave up 0 bases and J gave up 6 bases, with 9 bases separating them.

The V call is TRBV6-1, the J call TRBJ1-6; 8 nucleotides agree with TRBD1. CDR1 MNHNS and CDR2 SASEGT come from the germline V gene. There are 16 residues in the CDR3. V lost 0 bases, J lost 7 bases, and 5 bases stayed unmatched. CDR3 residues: CASSEALGTGNSPLHF. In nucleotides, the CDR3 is TGTGCCAGCAGTGAAGCGCTTGGGACAGGAAATTCACCCCTCCACTTT.

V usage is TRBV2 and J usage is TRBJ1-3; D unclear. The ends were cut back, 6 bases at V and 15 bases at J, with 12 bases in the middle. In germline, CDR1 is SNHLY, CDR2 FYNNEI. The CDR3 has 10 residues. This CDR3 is CASSSQVGYF. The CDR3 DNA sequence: TGTGCCAGCAGCAGTCAGGTGGGATATTTT.

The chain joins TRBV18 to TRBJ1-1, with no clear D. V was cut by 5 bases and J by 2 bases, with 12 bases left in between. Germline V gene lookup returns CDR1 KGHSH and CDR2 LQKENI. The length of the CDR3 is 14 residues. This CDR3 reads CASSFTSDNTEAFF. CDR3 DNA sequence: TGTGCCAGCTCATTTACATCGGATAACACTGAAGCTTTCTTT.

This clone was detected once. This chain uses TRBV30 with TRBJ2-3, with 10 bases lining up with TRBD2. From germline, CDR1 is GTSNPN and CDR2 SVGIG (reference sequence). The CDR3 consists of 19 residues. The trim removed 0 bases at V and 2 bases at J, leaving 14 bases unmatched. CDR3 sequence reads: CAWSVPSSWTSGYTDTQYF. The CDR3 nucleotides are TGTGCCTGGAGTGTACCCTCGTCGTGGACTAGCGGTTACACAGATACGCAGTATTTT.

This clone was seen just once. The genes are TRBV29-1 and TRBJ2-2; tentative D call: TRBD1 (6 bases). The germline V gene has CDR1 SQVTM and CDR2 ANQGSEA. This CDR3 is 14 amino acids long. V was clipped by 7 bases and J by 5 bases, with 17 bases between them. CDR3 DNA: TGCAGCGCCCGCCCCCAGGGGCCTACCGGGGAGCTGTTTTTT. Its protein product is CSARPQGPTGELFF.

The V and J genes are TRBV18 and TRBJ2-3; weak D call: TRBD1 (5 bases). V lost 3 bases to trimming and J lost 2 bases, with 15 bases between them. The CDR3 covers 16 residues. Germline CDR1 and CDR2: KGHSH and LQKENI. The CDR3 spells CASSPLDSYFTDTQYF. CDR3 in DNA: TGTGCCAGCTCACCCCTCGACAGTTACTTCACAGATACGCAGTATTTT.

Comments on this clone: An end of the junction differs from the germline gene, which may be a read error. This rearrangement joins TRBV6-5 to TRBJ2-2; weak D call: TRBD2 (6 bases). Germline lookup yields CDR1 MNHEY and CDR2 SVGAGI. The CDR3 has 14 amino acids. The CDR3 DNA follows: TGTGCCAGCAGGGGACTTTCGAACATCGGGGAGCTGTTTTTT. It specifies CASRGLSNIGELFF.

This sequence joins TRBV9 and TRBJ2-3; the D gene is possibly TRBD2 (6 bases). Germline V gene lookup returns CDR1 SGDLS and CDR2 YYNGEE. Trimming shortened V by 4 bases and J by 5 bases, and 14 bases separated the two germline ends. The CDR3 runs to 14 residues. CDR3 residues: CASSRGGVEDTQYF. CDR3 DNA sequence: TGTGCCAGCAGCCGAGGAGGGGTGGAAGATACGCAGTATTTT.

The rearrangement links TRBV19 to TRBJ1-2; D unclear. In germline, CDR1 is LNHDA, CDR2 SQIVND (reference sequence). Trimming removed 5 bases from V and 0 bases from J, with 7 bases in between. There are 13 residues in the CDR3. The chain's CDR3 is CASSAASNYGYTF. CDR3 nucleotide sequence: TGTGCCAGTAGTGCAGCCTCTAACTATGGCTACACCTTC.

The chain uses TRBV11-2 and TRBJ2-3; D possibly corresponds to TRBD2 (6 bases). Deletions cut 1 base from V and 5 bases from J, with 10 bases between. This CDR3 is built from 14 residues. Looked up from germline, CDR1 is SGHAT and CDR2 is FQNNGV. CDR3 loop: CASSLVTGEDTQYF. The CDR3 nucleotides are TGTGCCAGCAGCTTAGTGACGGGGGAAGATACGCAGTATTTT.

DNA for the CDR3: TGTGCCAGCAGACCTAGGACAGCCGGAATCCCCTATCAGCCCCAGCATTTT. It yields the protein CASRPRTAGIPYQPQHF. V is TRBV5-4 and J is TRBJ1-5; a weak D match, TRBD1 (6 bases). The germline CDR1 and CDR2 sequences are SGHNT and YYREEE (reference sequence). The V gene lost 5 bases and the J gene lost 5 bases, with 23 bases spanning the gap. This CDR3 is built from 17 residues.

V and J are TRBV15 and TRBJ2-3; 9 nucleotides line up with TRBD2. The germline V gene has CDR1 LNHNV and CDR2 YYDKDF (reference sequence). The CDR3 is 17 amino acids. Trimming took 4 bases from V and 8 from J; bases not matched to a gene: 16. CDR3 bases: TGTGCCACCAGCACCTCCCAGGAGGGGACTAGCATCGCTACGCAGTATTTT. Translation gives CATSTSQEGTSIATQYF.

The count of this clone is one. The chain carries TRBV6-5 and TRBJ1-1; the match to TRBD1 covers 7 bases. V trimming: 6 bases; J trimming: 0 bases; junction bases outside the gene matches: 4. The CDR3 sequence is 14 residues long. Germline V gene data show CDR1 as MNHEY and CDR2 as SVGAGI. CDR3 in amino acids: CASSMGQLNTEAFF. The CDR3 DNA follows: TGTGCCAGCAGCATGGGACAGTTGAACACTGAAGCTTTCTTT.

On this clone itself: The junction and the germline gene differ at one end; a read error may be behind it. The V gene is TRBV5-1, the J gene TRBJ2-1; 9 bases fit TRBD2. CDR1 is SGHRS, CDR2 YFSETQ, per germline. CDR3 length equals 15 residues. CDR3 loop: CASSLAGGAYNEQFF. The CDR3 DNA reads TGTGCCAGCAGCTTGGCGGGAGGGGCCTACAATGAGCAGTTCTTC.

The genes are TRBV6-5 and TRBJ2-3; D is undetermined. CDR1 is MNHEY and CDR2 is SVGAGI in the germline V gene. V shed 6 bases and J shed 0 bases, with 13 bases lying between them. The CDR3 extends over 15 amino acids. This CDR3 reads CASSLSRPSTDTQYF. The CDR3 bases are TGTGCCAGCAGCCTAAGTCGACCTAGCACAGATACGCAGTATTTT.